The following is a T cell receptor (beta chain) sequence with its context. TCRdb's table, derived via immunoSEQ multiplex PCR, lists solely in-frame clones and lacks some. The data show under 300,000 clones, 80% to 90% seen once. The sample is drawn from a study of blood T cell repertoires in COVID-19. The CDR3 is made up of 16 amino acids. The V gene end was trimmed by 1 base and the J gene end by 6 bases; junction bases not matched to a gene: 8. Per the germline V gene, CDR1 is MRHNA and CDR2 is SNTAGT. The chain recombines TRBV6-4 with TRBJ1-4, with 7 bases fitting TRBD1. The TCR originated in a woman in her forties or fifties who had been exposed to COVID-19. Sequencing was carried out using PBMCs or T cells enriched from blood (not recorded which). The CDR3 DNA sequence: TGTGCCAGCAGTGACTTGAGGACAGGCTTGGATGAAAAACTGTTTTTT. Translated: CASSDLRTGLDEKLFF.